These T cell receptor beta chains were read from a single sample in a study of T cell responses to AZD1222 COVID-19 vaccine. Some clones are missing from TCRdb's copy, which holds only in-frame ones; the method was immunoSEQ multiplex PCR. The sample includes some 150,000 clones, roughly 90% seen only once; the top ten take 3.3%. Sequencing was performed on peripheral blood, taken 28 days after the second AZD1222 dose. The receptors stem from an adult who received the AZD1222 COVID-19 vaccine. Both conserved end residues are part of each CDR3. Each record gives: V gene, clone size, J gene, D gene, CDR3 protein, CDR3 DNA. The D gene is left open where the match is weak. The size field is filled for only some rows; it gives once, few, many or a size class.

>TRBV28|.|TRBJ1-5|TRBD1
CASSSGTARSPQHF
TGTGCCAGCAGCTCCGGGACAGCGCGGTCGCCCCAGCATTTT
>TRBV5-1|.|TRBJ2-7|.
CASSPSPGEDEQYF
TGCGCCAGCAGCCCATCACCAGGGGAAGACGAGCAGTACTTC
>TRBV15|.|TRBJ1-2|TRBD1
CATSREGGGAYGYTF
TGTGCCACCAGCAGAGAGGGAGGGGGCGCCTATGGCTACACCTTC
>TRBV9|few|TRBJ2-2|TRBD1
CASSPTGANTGELFF
TGTGCCAGCAGCCCCACAGGGGCGAACACCGGGGAGCTGTTTTTT
>TRBV2|.|TRBJ2-7|TRBD2
CASRDGTSGRSAYEQYF
TGTGCCAGCAGAGATGGGACTAGCGGGCGCTCAGCTTACGAGCAGTACTTC
>TRBV28|.|TRBJ2-5|TRBD2
CASSSLAGEGETQYF
TGTGCCAGCAGTTCACTAGCGGGAGAAGGAGAGACCCAGTACTTC
>TRBV28|.|TRBJ1-1|.
CASSLPQGNTEAFF
TGTGCCAGCAGTCTTCCTCAGGGGAACACTGAAGCTTTCTTT
>TRBV19|.|TRBJ1-1|.
CASSMAGLGTEAFF
TGTGCCAGTAGTATGGCAGGTCTTGGCACTGAAGCTTTCTTT
>TRBV27|.|TRBJ2-7|TRBD1
CASSLLDGTGKQYF
TGTGCCAGCAGTTTGTTGGATGGGACAGGCAAGCAGTACTTC
>TRBV27|.|TRBJ2-5|.
CASSFFFGQETQYF
TGTGCCAGCAGTTTCTTTTTTGGCCAAGAGACCCAGTACTTC
>TRBV5-5|.|TRBJ2-7|.
CASSLAFDEQYF
TGTGCCAGCAGCTTGGCCTTTGACGAGCAGTACTTC
>TRBV4-1|.|TRBJ2-7|TRBD2
CASSPTGTSLHEQYF
TGCGCCAGCAGCCCCACCGGGACTAGTCTACACGAGCAGTACTTC
>TRBV19|.|TRBJ2-7|.
CASSITILGEQYF
TGTGCCAGTAGTATTACCATCTTGGGCGAGCAGTACTTC
>TRBV9|.|TRBJ2-5|.
CASSVGGSGIQETQYF
TGTGCCAGCAGCGTAGGAGGATCGGGGATCCAAGAGACCCAGTACTTC
>TRBV6-5|.|TRBJ1-1|.
CASSYSSRLNTEAFF
TGTGCCAGCAGTTACTCCAGCAGGCTGAACACTGAAGCTTTCTTT
>TRBV24-1|.|TRBJ2-1|.
CATSAGGFPEPNEQFF
TGTGCCACCAGTGCTGGGGGGTTTCCCGAACCTAATGAGCAGTTCTTC
>TRBV27|.|TRBJ1-1|TRBD1
CATHRGTANTEAFF
TGTGCCACCCACCGCGGGACAGCGAACACTGAAGCTTTCTTT
>TRBV2|.|TRBJ1-1|TRBD1
CASSERTGLTEAFF
TGTGCCAGCAGCGAACGGACAGGGTTAACTGAAGCTTTCTTT
>TRBV11-2|few|TRBJ1-4|TRBD1
CASSLGQGAEKLFF
TGTGCCAGCAGCTTAGGACAGGGGGCTGAAAAACTGTTTTTT
>TRBV11-2|.|TRBJ1-5|TRBD1
CASSFGTGRYSNQPQHF
TGTGCCAGCAGCTTCGGGACAGGACGGTATAGCAATCAGCCCCAGCATTTT
>TRBV27|.|TRBJ1-1|TRBD1
CASSFTTGGTEAFF
TGTGCCAGCAGTTTCACGACAGGGGGGACTGAAGCTTTCTTT
>TRBV6-5|.|TRBJ2-7|.
CASSLMGSSYEQYF
TGTGCCAGCAGTTTAATGGGATCTTCCTACGAGCAGTACTTC
>TRBV2|.|TRBJ1-1|TRBD1
CASSGGQGAPMNTEAFF
TGTGCCAGCAGTGGGGGACAGGGGGCTCCCATGAACACTGAAGCTTTCTTT
>TRBV5-1|.|TRBJ2-7|.
CASSDSAYEQYF
TGCGCCAGCAGCGACTCCGCCTACGAGCAGTACTTC
>TRBV5-1|.|TRBJ2-5|TRBD2
CASFGTSVETQYF
TGCGCCAGCTTCGGGACTAGCGTTGAGACCCAGTACTTC
>TRBV4-2|.|TRBJ1-2|.
CASSQDGAGWYTF
TGTGCCAGCAGCCAAGATGGGGCAGGGTGGTACACCTTC
>TRBV27|.|TRBJ1-2|.
CASRRGTGGYTF
TGTGCCAGCAGAAGAGGGACGGGAGGCTACACCTTC
>TRBV28|.|TRBJ2-7|TRBD1
CASSTGGINEQYF
TGTGCCAGCAGTACAGGGGGCATTAACGAGCAGTACTTC
>TRBV19|.|TRBJ1-6|.
CASSIDQGRPLHF
TGTGCCAGTAGTATAGATCAGGGCCGACCCCTCCACTTT
>TRBV5-4|.|TRBJ1-3|.
CASSLESVGGNTIYF
TGTGCCAGCAGCTTGGAGTCAGTGGGAGGAAACACCATATATTTT
>TRBV5-1|.|TRBJ1-1|TRBD1
CASSLVQGDTEAFF
TGCGCCAGCAGCTTGGTTCAGGGGGACACTGAAGCTTTCTTT
>TRBV24-1|.|TRBJ2-7|.
CATSPDTAPYEQYF
TGTGCCACCAGTCCCGACACAGCTCCCTACGAGCAGTACTTC
>TRBV11-2|.|TRBJ2-2|TRBD2
CASSFSSGRARGELFF
TGTGCCAGCAGCTTCTCTAGCGGGAGGGCCCGCGGGGAGCTGTTTTTT
>TRBV19|.|TRBJ1-5|TRBD1
CASSSRTGTLSNQPQHF
TGTGCCAGTAGTTCCCGGACAGGGACCTTGAGCAATCAGCCCCAGCATTTT
>TRBV7-9|.|TRBJ1-4|.
CASSLVLGEKLFF
TGTGCCAGCAGCTTAGTATTGGGCGAAAAACTGTTTTTT
>TRBV7-9|.|TRBJ1-6|.
CASSIYWGAENYNSPLHF
TGTGCCAGCAGCATCTACTGGGGGGCTGAAAACTATAATTCACCCCTCCACTTT
>TRBV11-2|.|TRBJ2-5|.
CASSSPRRTLWETQYF
TGTGCCAGCAGCTCACCACGACGGACCCTTTGGGAGACCCAGTACTTC
>TRBV18|.|TRBJ2-1|.
CASSPLAASYNEQFF
TGTGCCAGCTCACCACTAGCGGCATCCTACAATGAGCAGTTCTTC
>TRBV30|.|TRBJ1-5|.
CAWSIGWDQPQHF
TGTGCCTGGAGTATAGGGTGGGATCAGCCCCAGCATTTT
>TRBV19|once|TRBJ1-1|.
CASSIRGGGGAFF
TGTGCCAGTAGTATCCGGGGCGGCGGCGGAGCTTTCTTT
>TRBV27|.|TRBJ2-1|TRBD1
CASSSDRGQGQFF
TGTGCCAGCAGTTCAGACAGGGGGCAAGGACAGTTCTTC
>TRBV28|.|TRBJ1-4|.
CASSPNQGPEKLFF
TGTGCCAGCAGTCCCAACCAGGGCCCCGAAAAACTGTTTTTT